The rows below give T cell receptor beta chains drawn from one sample of a study of vaccination and CD4 T cells after COVID-19. No antigen has been assigned to these receptors. TCRdb recomputed calls from the PCR reads with MiXCR, one row per CDR3 protein. This table holds 6,500 to 7,500 distinct CDR3 sequences, under 75% found once. Material: CD4+ T cells from blood, cultured in vitro. The receptors here all came from a human donor who had recovered from COVID-19. Both conserved end residues are part of each CDR3. Each record gives: V gene, clone size, CDR3 length, J gene, CDR3 protein. Size tells how often a clone was seen (once, few, many) or the class of an expanded clone, and some rows leave it out.

>TRBV20-1|few|14|TRBJ1-5
CSARDLRGGRAQHF
>TRBV5-4|NA|14|TRBJ1-2
CASSLAGQGSGYTF
>TRBV24-1|few|16|TRBJ2-2
CATSDSEGANTGELFF
>TRBV6-2/TRBV6-3|NA|14|TRBJ1-2
CASSEQGYGNGYTF
>TRBV7-8|NA|14|TRBJ2-7
CASSPGLTGGEQYF
>TRBV28|NA|15|TRBJ2-1
CASTLGGTGGNEQFF
>TRBV5-1|NA|15|TRBJ1-2
CASSVAGTGVGGYTF
>TRBV19|few|13|TRBJ1-5
CASSIDSGRPQHF
>TRBV20-1|few|14|TRBJ2-3
CSAKNGGPTDTQYF
>TRBV4-1|NA|13|TRBJ2-7
CASSRTHTYEQYF
>TRBV15|NA|15|TRBJ2-7
CATSRGWGASYEQYF
>TRBV12-3/TRBV12-4|NA|16|TRBJ1-1
CASSLGKGTGRPEAFF
>TRBV20-1|NA|17|TRBJ2-1
CSARDRRGGFSYNEQFF
>TRBV6-1|NA|16|TRBJ1-2
CASSLGGEWSVRGYTF
>TRBV6-1|large|15|TRBJ2-5
CASSLLQGGQETQYF
>TRBV6-5|NA|17|TRBJ2-2
CASRYQSGQGVVGELFF
>TRBV21-1|NA|16|TRBJ1-5
CASSKQARDGNQPQHF
>TRBV6-1|NA|15|TRBJ1-1
CASSSPGGKNTEAFF
>TRBV20-1|few|11|TRBJ1-2
CSARGGDGYTF
>TRBV5-1|NA|20|TRBJ1-1
CASSPWTGVGLSLPTTEAFF
>TRBV6-1|NA|12|TRBJ2-7
CASSDRANEQYF
>TRBV20-1|medium-sized|15|TRBJ2-1
CSAIAPGLPDNEQFF
>TRBV4-2|NA|17|TRBJ1-2
CASSRGADRLGDYGYTF
>TRBV20-1|few|15|TRBJ2-7
CSARPPGTPTSEQYF
>TRBV5-4|few|16|TRBJ2-5
CASSPGTSGGTETQYF
>TRBV20-1|NA|14|TRBJ2-1
CSAISGTNNNEQFF
>TRBV19|NA|14|TRBJ1-5
CASSLQGRMMPQHF
>TRBV7-2|few|13|TRBJ1-5
CASSLARDQPQHF
>TRBV5-3|NA|15|TRBJ2-1
CASQVAGGHYNEQFF
>TRBV7-5|NA|10|TRBJ2-3
CRGGTDTQYF
>TRBV20-1|NA|15|TRBJ1-2
CSARETTGDQSGYTF
>TRBV7-3|NA|14|TRBJ1-3
CASSLTGGGNTIYF
>TRBV20-1|few|15|TRBJ2-5
CSAEVFGHLQETQYF
>TRBV24-1|few|15|TRBJ2-3
CATSDSLASTDTQYF
>TRBV6-2/TRBV6-3|once|16|TRBJ2-7
CASMTSGRAGSREQYF
>TRBV20-1|few|12|TRBJ1-6
CSASQGNSPLHF
>TRBV6-1|NA|16|TRBJ2-2
CASSQPAGGYPGELFF
>TRBV7-9|NA|14|TRBJ1-3
CASSPTYLGNTIYF
>TRBV20-1|NA|16|TRBJ1-1
CSARDIRRGTDTEAFF
>TRBV19|NA|15|TRBJ1-5
CASSIKGRFDQPQHF
>TRBV14|once|13|TRBJ2-1
CASSLQLGNEQFF
>TRBV6-1|NA|15|TRBJ1-1
CASVGHQTGNTEAFF
>TRBV6-2/TRBV6-3|NA|14|TRBJ1-5
CASSAQGWYQPQHF
>TRBV5-4|large|16|TRBJ2-1
CASSGRGGFDYNEQFF
>TRBV19|NA|12|TRBJ1-6
CASSTLGSPLHF
>TRBV20-1|large|14|TRBJ1-4
CSAEASTGIEKLFF
>TRBV10-3|hyperexpanded|14|TRBJ2-2
CAISEDRLTGELFF
>TRBV5-1|NA|15|TRBJ2-7
CASSYTGGGSYEQYF
>TRBV18|NA|14|TRBJ1-6
CASSKDREYSPLHF
>TRBV7-3|medium-sized|13|TRBJ2-5
CASSRTGRETQYF
>TRBV2|NA|13|TRBJ2-3
CASAWDSTDTQYF
>TRBV24-1|NA|13|TRBJ1-1
CATSHQANTEAFF
>TRBV6-5|NA|14|TRBJ2-7
CASSLGGGPYEQYF
>TRBV6-1|NA|12|TRBJ2-7
CASSPGDPEQYF
>TRBV5-1|once|15|TRBJ1-2
CASFPGPTENYGYTF